This TCR beta chain originates from a study of T cells in Graves' hyperthyroidism and ophthalmopathy (dated by TCRdb to the late 2010s). About the investigation overall: Peripheral blood was collected at initial diagnosis, before any treatment. The 100 discovery patients were divided at random into training and test sets in a 7:3 ratio. The paper describes TCR Vbeta CDR3 sequencing of 120 to 150 peripheral blood samples, made up of approximately 40 ophthalmopathy patients, 70 to 75 hyperthyroidism patients and 17 progressor patients. After sampling, hyperthyroidism patients received methimazole starting at 30 mg daily, and ophthalmopathy patients received high-dose intravenous methylprednisolone. In several Graves' hyperthyroidism patients, the study also compared T-cell repertoires from thyroid tissue with T-cell repertoires from blood. TCR V-J signatures able to tell the groups apart were searched for in a discovery cohort of 90 to 100 patients, of whom more than 40 had Graves' ophthalmopathy and about 55 had stable Graves' hyperthyroidism. Whether ophthalmopathy could be predicted prospectively was tested in an independent validation cohort made up of about 20 hyperthyroidism patients plus 17 patients who later progressed to ophthalmopathy. The paper as a whole reports these results and caveats: No statistical method was used to set the sample size in advance, and investigators knew the group allocation. Most expanded thyroid clonotypes (frequency above 0.001) were also detected in blood, suggesting blood repertoires may reflect thyroid immune responses. In cross-validation, a model built on a 13 V-J signature told ophthalmopathy apart from stable hyperthyroidism with 87.88% sensitivity and roughly 81% specificity, and in testing the same model reached 80%/75%. In validation, the model predicted progression to ophthalmopathy a median of around six months before onset, with approximately 68% sensitivity and 72.22% specificity.

The table lists this clonotype with many counts. Which antigen it targets is not known. No qualities accompany the bases; no much larger clone lies one base away. The TCR beta CDR3 regions were amplified from the RNA transcripts. The TCR CDR3 was subjected to a first round of RT-PCR using the HTBI primer set and the Qiagen OneStep RT-PCR kit. Libraries were constructed in a second round of multiplex PCR, after which size selection and purification were carried out. The libraries were sequenced on an Illumina HiSeq2000 using paired-end 100 bp reads. Under the source paper's analysis protocol: SOAPnuke was used to process the raw data, with reads discarded if the reads contained adapters or uncalled bases, had a mean Phred below 15, or lacked an exact constant-primer or identifier match. High-quality paired reads were merged with COPE v1.2.5, and unique nucleotide sequences were defined as clonotypes. MiTCR v1.1 was used to align the clonotypes against IMGT TRBV, TRBD and TRBJ reference segments. Analysis was restricted to V-J combinations with a frequency above 0.0001, which covered roughly 99% of repertoires. The TCS score was defined as the ratio of F50 (clonal expansion) to E x V (chaos), calculated using BLOSUM62-based TCRdist between CDR3 peptides within each V-J. Welch's t-statistics and random forest reduced 500 to 650 V-J features to roughly 13, which were used in a naive Bayes classifier (R e1071). TCRdb cleaned the public reads at Q25 with fastp, built clones with MiXCR and kept in-frame beta chains. Each record represents a unique CDR3 protein, reported with the most common genes and DNA among its rows. The V and J calls follow TCRdb's processing rather than the paper's. Within this sample are 300,000 to 450,000 distinct CDR3 sequences, with approximately 15% of them counted one time only. Together, the top ten hold approximately 9.9% of the sample.

Stable Graves' hyperthyroidism was defined as the absence of progression to ophthalmopathy over 18 months of follow-up. Hyperthyroidism patients were aged 18 to 65 years and newly diagnosed, with disease duration of less than 2 months. Any patient with an uncontrolled infection, another autoimmune disease, pregnancy or lactation was excluded. Diagnoses were established on the basis of clinical symptoms, serum thyroxine and TRAb, thyroid ultrasound, and orbital computed tomography. PBMCs were separated from 7.5 to 10 ml of fresh peripheral blood using Ficoll-Paque density gradient centrifugation. Trizol reagent was used to extract total RNA, and RNA quality was then checked on an Agilent 2100 Bioanalyzer. Its CDR3 holds 16 amino acids, cysteine through phenylalanine. Kept here is only the CDR3 DNA, which spans 48 bases and is read in frame from base 1. As encoded in the germline V gene, CDR1 is ENHRY while CDR2 is SYGVKD. After removal of 3 bases from V and 0 bases from J, the junction retains 1 base not matched to a gene.

Specimen: blood. In this chain, TRBV10-3 is recombined with TRBJ2-7; the central 14 bases match TRBD2. This clonotype was obtained from a woman in her fifties or sixties with Graves' hyperthyroidism. The DNA sequence is as follows: TGTGCCATCAGTGATGGGACTAGCGGGAGCTCCTACGAGCAGTACTTC. The translation is CAISDGTSGSSYEQYF.